This T cell receptor (beta chain) comes out of a study of T cell repertoires in cytomegalovirus infection. About the research overall: Epitope selection comprised recently identified HLA-C-restricted CMV epitopes and well-studied HLA-B-restricted CMV epitopes. Matching HLA type, along with CMV infection, was indicated by public TCR beta signatures.

In the case of this clonotype: The antigen is unknown.

Study outcomes and limitations: CMV carriers with the relevant HLA were identified by cumulative public TCR beta family frequency. There were HLA-C-restricted CMV-specific TCR beta clonotypes dominating the ex vivo response.

The CDR3 is 11 amino acids. The V gene's germline CDR1 is SEHNR and CDR2 FQNEAQ (reference sequence). V was pared by 4 bases and J by 8 bases, with 8 bases between. TCRdb called the reads again in MiXCR, with one record for every CDR3 protein. The table includes about 140,000 distinct CDR3 sequences, about 31% detected once. Sequencing was performed on CD8+ T cells from cultured PBMCs, taken from culture after CMV antigen stimulation. The receptor was derived from a human donor in good health (CMV status not recorded). Some clones in this sample may be carry-over from other donors' samples. The chain uses TRBV7-9 and TRBJ1-1; D unclear. The CDR3, as DNA: TGTGCCAGCAGCTACCTCGACGAAGCTTTCTTT. Residues: CASSYLDEAFF.